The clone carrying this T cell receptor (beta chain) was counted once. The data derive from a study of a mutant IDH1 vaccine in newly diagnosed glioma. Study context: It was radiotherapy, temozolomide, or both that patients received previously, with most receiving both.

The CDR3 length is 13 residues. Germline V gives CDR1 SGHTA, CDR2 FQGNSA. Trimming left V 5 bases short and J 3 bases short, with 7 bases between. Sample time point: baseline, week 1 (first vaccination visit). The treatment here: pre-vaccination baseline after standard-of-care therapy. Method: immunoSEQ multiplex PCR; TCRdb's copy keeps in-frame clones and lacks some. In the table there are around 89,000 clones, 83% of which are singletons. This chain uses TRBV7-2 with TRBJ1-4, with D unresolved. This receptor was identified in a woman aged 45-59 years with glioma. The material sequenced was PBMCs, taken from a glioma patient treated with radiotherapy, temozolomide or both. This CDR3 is CASSDRANEKLFF. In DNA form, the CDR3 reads TGTGCCAGCAGCGATAGGGCTAATGAAAAACTGTTTTTT.